The clone carrying this TCR beta chain was counted only a few times. The antigen is undetermined. These data come from a study of breast tumors, draining lymph nodes, adjacent tissues. Findings of the study overall: Compared with lymph nodes, tumors were less diverse; compared with nontumor tissue, more. Compared with basal-like, luminal-like tumors shared significantly more repertoire with nontumor tissue. That most tumor T cells come from lymph nodes remained unproven.

TCRdb called the multiplex PCR reads again in MiXCR, with one record for every CDR3 protein. The sample lists around 140,000 distinct CDR3 sequences; 32% were seen once. J gave up 5 bases and V 3 bases, and 3 bases lay outside the gene matches. The germline gives CDR1 KGHSH, CDR2 LQKENI. The CDR3 has 13 residues. Samples came from axillary lymph nodes draining the breast cancer. The specimen sequenced was axillary lymph node tissue. This TCR was recovered from a female donor with breast cancer. Some clones in this sample may be carry-over from other donors' samples. The chain carries TRBV18 and TRBJ1-1; 7 bases fit TRBD1. CDR3 sequence: CASSPGQRTEAFF. Here the CDR3 DNA reads TGTGCCAGCTCACCGGGACAGAGGACTGAAGCTTTCTTT.